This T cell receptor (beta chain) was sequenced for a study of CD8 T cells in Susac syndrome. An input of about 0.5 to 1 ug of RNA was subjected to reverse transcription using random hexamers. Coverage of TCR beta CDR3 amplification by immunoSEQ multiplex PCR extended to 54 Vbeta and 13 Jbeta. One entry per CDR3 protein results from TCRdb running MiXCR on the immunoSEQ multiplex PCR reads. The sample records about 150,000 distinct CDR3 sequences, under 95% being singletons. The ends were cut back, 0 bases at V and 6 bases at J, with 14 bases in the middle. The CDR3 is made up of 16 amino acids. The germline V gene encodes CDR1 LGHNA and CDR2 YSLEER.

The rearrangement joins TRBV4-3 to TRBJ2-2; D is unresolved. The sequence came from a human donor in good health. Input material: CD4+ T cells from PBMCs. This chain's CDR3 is CASSQEWNGPAGELFF. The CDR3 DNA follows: TGCGCCAGCAGCCAAGAATGGAACGGGCCCGCCGGGGAGCTGTTTTTT.